This T cell receptor (beta chain) was recovered during a study of T cells expressing NK-cell markers. TCRdb re-called the 5' RACE reads and shows each CDR3 protein once, DNA omitted. Seen in this sample are roughly 150,000 distinct CDR3 sequences; the ten most common clones hold 20% to 25%. This CDR3 is built from 13 residues. The germline V gene has CDR1 SGDLS and CDR2 YYNGEE. The TCR was taken from a man aged 18-69 years in good health. Sample: blood T cells: a sorted CD56 or NKG2C T cell subset, CD4+ or CD8+ T cells, or bulk PBMC T cells (not recorded which). The rearrangement joins TRBV9 to TRBJ1-4; TCRdb gives TRBD1 as the D gene, but with no DNA this cannot be confirmed. CDR3 in amino acids: CASNPTGIEKLFF.